These 32 T cell receptor beta chains originate from one sample sequenced in a study of T-cell reconstitution after alpha-beta-depleted transplantation in children. Unique molecular identifiers were used to barcode this TCRbeta library. TCRdb used MiXCR to reprocess the PCR reads, holding one entry per CDR3 protein. Of 600,000 to 800,000 distinct CDR3 sequences detected, around 13% appear once; the ten largest clones hold roughly 0.77%. The sample in question was PBMCs, obtained before TCRalphabeta/CD19-depleted stem cell transplant. These receptors originate from a girl aged 2-10 years with congenital amegakaryocytic thrombocytopenia, due to receive a stem cell transplant.

This clonotype was picked up many times. V is TRBV7-9 and J is TRBJ2-1; no definite D call. This CDR3 has 14 amino acids. In germline, CDR1 is SEHNR, CDR2 FQNEAQ (reference sequence). The V end was cut by 5 bases, the J end by 5 bases, with 13 bases between. The CDR3 bases are TGTGCCAGCAGCCCAAAAGCGTCGGACAATGAGCAGTTCTTC. Protein: CASSPKASDNEQFF.

The rearrangement joins TRBV28 to TRBJ2-1, with 8 nucleotides matching TRBD2. Per germline, CDR1 MDHEN and CDR2 SYDVKM. Trimming took 4 bases from V and 2 from J; bases not matched to a gene: 4. The CDR3 extends over 15 amino acids. The CDR3 spells CASSSGGRTYNEQFF. The CDR3 coding sequence is TGTGCCAGCAGTTCCGGCGGGAGGACCTACAATGAGCAGTTCTTC.

This clonotype was recorded at least ten times. This chain uses TRBV12-3 or TRBV12-4 with TRBJ2-3; D is uncertain. This CDR3 is built from 13 residues. V was trimmed by 1 base and J by 4 bases, leaving 6 bases between them. CDR3 bases: TGTGCCAGCAGTTTAGGTTCCCCAGATACGCAGTATTTT. Its translation: CASSLGSPDTQYF.

This clonotype was seen a handful of times. The CDR3, as DNA: TGTGCCAGCTCACCTGGGCGGCAGGGAAATGAAAAACTGTTTTTT. Its protein is CASSPGRQGNEKLFF. The chain is built from TRBV18 and TRBJ1-4; D might be TRBD1 (5 bases). This CDR3 spans 15 amino acids. The germline V gene encodes CDR1 KGHSH and CDR2 LQKENI. With 3 bases removed from V and 5 bases from J, the gap between germline ends came to 13 bases.

This clonotype was counted at least ten times. This chain links TRBV5-1 with TRBJ2-3, with unresolved D. The CDR3 is 18 amino acids. V dropped 0 bases and J dropped 2 bases, with 19 bases sitting between them. CDR1 SGHRS and CDR2 YFSETQ come from the germline V gene. The CDR3 coding sequence is TGCGCCAGCAGCTTGGGCTGGGTTTACCCTTCCAACACAGATACGCAGTATTTT. Its protein product is CASSLGWVYPSNTDTQYF.

In this sample, this clonotype turned up many times. The V gene is TRBV6-5, the J gene TRBJ1-3, with D uncertain. This CDR3 contains 11 residues. V gave up 11 bases and J gave up 0 bases, with 5 bases separating them. CDR1 is MNHEY and CDR2 is SVGAGI in the germline V gene. CDR3 nucleotides: TGTGCCGCGTTCTCTGGAAACACCATATATTTT. It codes for CAAFSGNTIYF.

This clonotype was seen ten or more times. The rearrangement joins TRBV12-3 or TRBV12-4 to TRBJ2-5; D could derive from TRBD1 or TRBD2 (5 bases each). The CDR3 spans 13 residues. Trimming removed 5 bases from V and 4 bases from J, with 11 bases in between. CDR3 residues: CASSPGAGETQYF. DNA of the CDR3: TGTGCCAGCAGTCCCGGGGCAGGAGAGACCCAGTACTTC.

Ten or more counts support this clonotype. The J gene is TRBJ2-4, the V gene TRBV20-1, with 7 nucleotides matching TRBD2. Unmatched junction bases numbered 9, after V lost 5 bases and J lost 5 bases. Germline-derived CDR1 and CDR2 are DFQATT and SNEGSKA (reference sequence). CDR3 length equals 14 residues. CDR3 protein: CSARRDYNENIQYF. In DNA, the CDR3 is TGCAGTGCTCGCCGGGACTACAACGAAAACATTCAGTACTTC.

This clonotype was detected ten times or more. V is TRBV20-1 and J is TRBJ2-7; 13 bases match TRBD2. This CDR3 has 15 amino acids. V shed 5 bases and J 4 bases; nucleotides not matched to a gene: 8. Germline CDR1 and CDR2: DFQATT and SNEGSKA (reference sequence). CDR3 nucleotides: TGCAGTGCTGGAAGGACTAGCGGGAGTAATTACGAGCAGTACTTC. Translation: CSAGRTSGSNYEQYF.

Note on this clonotype: A clone one base away is much larger, so this may be a read error. The CDR3 region is CASRKPPSLSSSFNEQFF. CDR3 sequence (DNA): TGTGCCAGCAGGAAACCACCGTCCCTTTCTAGCAGCTTCAATGAGCAGTTCTTC. The chain employs TRBV5-6 and TRBJ2-1; weak D call: TRBD2 (5 bases). CDR3 length: 18 amino acids. The V end lost 5 bases, the J end lost 6 bases, and 27 bases lay between the germline ends. Germline V lookup: CDR1 SGHDT, CDR2 YYEEEE.

This clonotype has more than one count but fewer than ten. CDR3 nucleotides: TGCGCCAGCAGCCCCCTGTTACGGGGTGACGATGAGCAGTTCTTC. Its translation is CASSPLLRGDDEQFF. The rearrangement joins TRBV5-1 to TRBJ2-1; the D gene is possibly TRBD2 (5 bases). Germline V gene lookup returns CDR1 SGHRS and CDR2 YFSETQ. Deletions cut 4 bases from V and 8 bases from J, with 19 bases between. This CDR3 has 15 residues.

This clonotype was detected ten times or more. This rearrangement joins TRBV7-8 to TRBJ1-5; D not certain. The V end lost 5 bases, the J end lost 7 bases, and 18 bases lay between the germline ends. CDR1 is SGHVS, CDR2 FQNEAQ, per germline. The length of the CDR3 is 15 residues. The chain's CDR3 is CASSPSRGSRQPQHF. As DNA, the CDR3 is TGTGCCAGCAGCCCCTCGCGTGGGAGTAGGCAGCCCCAGCATTTT. Drawing the rest from reference TRBV7-8 and TRBJ1-5, the complete variable domain is GAGVSQSPRYKVAKRGQDVALRCDPISGHVSLFWYQQALGQGPEFLTYFQNEAQLDKSGLPSDRFFAERPEGSVSTLKIQRTQQEDSAVYLCASSPSRGSRQPQHFGDGTRLSIL.

This clonotype was detected many times. V usage is TRBV20-1 and J usage is TRBJ1-1, with D unresolved. CDR1 DFQATT and CDR2 SNEGSKA come from the germline V gene (reference sequence). With 6 bases removed from V and 0 bases from J, the gap between germline ends came to 17 bases. CDR3 size: 15 residues. CDR3: CSAPTGSLMNTEAFF. For the CDR3, the DNA is TGCAGTGCCCCCACGGGCAGCCTCATGAACACTGAAGCTTTCTTT.

This clonotype was counted at least ten times. This chain joins TRBV20-1 and TRBJ2-3; no clear D gene. Germline lookup yields CDR1 DFQATT and CDR2 SNEGSKA (reference sequence). V shed 0 bases and J shed 5 bases, with 3 bases lying between them. This CDR3 contains 11 residues. The CDR3 sequence: CSARDKDTQYF. CDR3 sequence (DNA): TGCAGTGCTAGAGATAAAGATACGCAGTATTTT.

This chain connects TRBV7-2 to TRBJ2-7; D remains unclear. Germline V gene sequence: CDR1 SGHTA, CDR2 FQGNSA. The V end was cut by 5 bases, the J end by 4 bases, with 18 bases between. The CDR3 sequence is 15 residues long. CDR3 in DNA: TGTGCCAGCAGCCCCCGCGTCCTTACTCGGTACGAGCAGTACTTC. The encoded protein is CASSPRVLTRYEQYF.

The DNA for the CDR3 is TGTGCCAGCAGCCGAAAGTGGGGTTCTAAAAACATTCAGTACTTC. It encodes CASSRKWGSKNIQYF. The chain recombines TRBV6-1 with TRBJ2-4; D not certain. The CDR3 consists of 15 residues. Germline values: CDR1 MNHNS, CDR2 SASEGT. Trimming removed 6 bases from V and 4 bases from J, with 16 bases in between.

A word on this clonotype: A read error may be the cause here, since a much bigger clone is one base away. This chain joins TRBV29-1 and TRBJ2-1; 7 positions agree with TRBD1. The germline gives CDR1 SQVTM, CDR2 ANQGSEA. Losses at the gene ends were 5 bases for V and 1 base for J; bases not matched to a gene: 8. This CDR3 is 15 amino acids long. DNA for the CDR3: TGCAGCGTTCAGGGGGAGTGGGGTTCCTACAATGAGCAGTTCTTC. Protein product: CSVQGEWGSYNEQFF.

The chain couples TRBV5-1 to TRBJ2-3; no definite D call. CDR1 SGHRS and CDR2 YFSETQ come from the germline V gene. V gave up 4 bases and J gave up 1 base, with 13 bases separating them. There are 15 residues in the CDR3. The CDR3 here is CASSTQAQGTDTQYF. The CDR3 coding sequence is TGCGCCAGCAGCACTCAGGCCCAGGGCACAGATACGCAGTATTTT.

Concerning this clonotype: This sequence may be a read error, since a much larger clone differs from it by one base. This chain uses TRBV7-9 with TRBJ2-3; TRBD2 is a possible D gene (5 bases). Germline CDR1 SEHNR, CDR2 FQNEAQ (reference sequence). This CDR3 region has 14 residues. As DNA, the CDR3 is TGTGCCAGCAGCTGGGCCGCTAGCACACATACGCAGTATTTT. It encodes CASSWAASTHTQYF.

This rearrangement joins TRBV12-3 or TRBV12-4 to TRBJ2-5, with 8 bases matching TRBD2. V dropped 6 bases and J dropped 5; count of bases not matched to a gene: 5. CDR3 length: 13 residues. This CDR3 is CASSRLATETQYF. CDR3 nucleotide sequence: TGTGCCAGCAGCCGACTAGCGACGGAGACCCAGTACTTC.

This clonotype was observed at least ten times. This chain links TRBV30 with TRBJ2-1; 9 bases are shared with TRBD2. The V gene's germline CDR1 is GTSNPN and CDR2 SVGIG (reference sequence). CDR3 length: 15 residues. The ends lost 4 bases at V and 3 bases at J; junction bases unmatched: 7. As DNA, the CDR3 is TGTGCCTGGAAGTCGCGGGAGGGAGTCTACAATGAGCAGTTCTTC. It encodes CAWKSREGVYNEQFF. Looking up the rest from reference TRBV30 and TRBJ2-1 gives the full variable domain: SQTIHQWPATLVQPVGSPLSLECTVEGTSNPNLYWYRQAAGRGLQLLFYSVGIGQISSEVPQNLSASRPQDRQFILSSKKLLLSDSGFYLCAWKSREGVYNEQFFGPGTRLTVL.

The chain recombines TRBV19 with TRBJ2-2; D not certain. This CDR3 has 13 amino acids. CDR1 and CDR2 from the germline V gene are LNHDA and SQIVND (reference sequence). V was cut by 0 bases and J by 5 bases, with 4 bases left in between. This chain's CDR3 is CASSIEVTGELFF. In nucleotides, the CDR3 is TGTGCCAGTAGTATAGAGGTGACCGGGGAGCTGTTTTTT.

This clonotype was detected many times. This chain links TRBV5-1 with TRBJ1-1; D is unclear. CDR1 SGHRS and CDR2 YFSETQ come from the germline V gene. This CDR3 is 14 amino acids long. Trimming took off 3 bases at V and 4 bases at J, with 13 bases between the two ends. This chain's CDR3 is CASSSRKKGTEAFF. The DNA of the CDR3 is TGCGCCAGCAGCTCTCGCAAAAAGGGCACTGAAGCTTTCTTT.

V is TRBV10-3 and J is TRBJ2-5, with D hard to call. In germline, CDR1 is ENHRY, CDR2 SYGVKD. The germline V and J ends were trimmed by 3 bases and 5 bases, with 13 bases remaining between them. The CDR3 is 14 amino acids. CDR3 protein: CAISDRLGVETQYF. CDR3 coding DNA: TGTGCCATCAGTGACAGGCTAGGTGTGGAGACCCAGTACTTC.

This clonotype was found a few times. The chain is built from TRBV25-1 and TRBJ2-1, with TRBD2 as a possible D gene (5 bases). The germline V gene encodes CDR1 MGHDK and CDR2 SYGVNS. Trimming pared 8 bases from V and 3 bases from J, leaving 11 bases between. The CDR3 consists of 13 residues. CDR3: CASLEGFYNEQFF. CDR3 DNA: TGTGCCAGCCTCGAGGGTTTCTACAATGAGCAGTTCTTC.

This clonotype was seen ten or more times. The rearrangement links TRBV7-2 to TRBJ1-5; D is unresolved. Trimming removed 4 bases at V and 7 bases at J, with 11 bases between. CDR3 length: 13 residues. Per the germline V gene, CDR1 is SGHTA and CDR2 is FQGNSA. The DNA for the CDR3 is TGTGCCAGCAGCTCCTCTGGCAGGCAGCCCCAGCATTTT. This translates into CASSSSGRQPQHF.

This clonotype was counted ten times or more. This chain joins TRBV7-6 and TRBJ2-2; tentative D call: TRBD2 (5 bases). The germline V gene has CDR1 SGHVS and CDR2 FNYEAQ. V shed 5 bases and J shed 8 bases, with 9 bases lying between them. The CDR3 loop spans 12 amino acids. In DNA, the CDR3 is TGTGCCAGCAGCCTAACTAGGGGGGAGCTGTTTTTT. Translation: CASSLTRGELFF.

This clonotype has more than one count but fewer than ten. The chain is built from TRBV6-1 and TRBJ2-7; D perhaps matches TRBD1 (6 bases). Trimming removed 1 base from V and 1 base from J, with 29 bases in between. Germline V gene data show CDR1 as MNHNS and CDR2 as SASEGT. The length of the CDR3 is 21 residues. The CDR3 reads CASSEGPPDSIVRWRSYEQYF. CDR3 bases: TGTGCCAGCAGTGAAGGCCCTCCGGACAGCATAGTCCGATGGAGGTCCTACGAGCAGTACTTC.

This clonotype showed up many times. This chain links TRBV5-1 with TRBJ1-6; D call uncertain. Trimming pared 0 bases from V and 8 bases from J, leaving 9 bases between. Germline V gene sequence: CDR1 SGHRS, CDR2 YFSETQ. The CDR3 loop spans 14 amino acids. The CDR3 DNA follows: TGCGCCAGCAGCTTGGAGAGGATTGATTCACCCCTCCACTTT. Protein product: CASSLERIDSPLHF.

The chain carries TRBV3-1 and TRBJ2-1, with 11 positions matching TRBD2. The J segment lost 4 bases and the V segment lost 5 bases, leaving 13 bases of the junction unmatched. The CDR3 is 18 residues long. Germline V gene data show CDR1 as LGHDT and CDR2 as YNNKEL (reference sequence). CDR3 loop: CASSSLWGLADQYNEQFF. The DNA for the CDR3 is TGTGCCAGCAGCTCCCTGTGGGGACTAGCGGACCAATACAATGAGCAGTTCTTC.

This clonotype was seen ten or more times. The CDR3 region is CASSFPGGSSGSFHTQYF. In nucleotides, the CDR3 is TGTGCCAGCAGTTTCCCAGGGGGGTCTAGCGGGAGTTTCCATACGCAGTATTTT. The chain uses TRBV12-3 or TRBV12-4 and TRBJ2-3, with 10 nucleotides matching TRBD2. This CDR3 is built from 18 residues. V lost 3 bases and J lost 7; bases outside the gene matches: 16.

V gene TRBV5-1 combines with J gene TRBJ1-6; no firm D call. V gave up 0 bases and J gave up 6 bases, with 10 bases separating them. The CDR3 loop spans 15 amino acids. Germline V CDR1 and CDR2: SGHRS, YFSETQ. CDR3 amino acids: CASSLVPGSNSPLHF. The CDR3 DNA reads TGCGCCAGCAGCTTGGTCCCGGGTTCTAATTCACCCCTCCACTTT.